The source of this T cell receptor beta chain is a study of T-cell reconstitution after alpha-beta-depleted transplantation in children. Researchers prepared the TCRbeta library using unique molecular identifiers, the study reports. Each CDR3 protein gets one entry after TCRdb re-called the PCR reads with MiXCR. The sample contains 420,000 or so distinct CDR3 sequences, 11% of which appear only once. The V gene lost 6 bases and the J gene lost 6 bases, with 13 bases spanning the gap. CDR3 size: 13 residues. CDR1 LGHNT and CDR2 FRNRAP come from the germline V gene. This sequence originates from a human donor who donated a stem cell graft to a child with acute myeloid leukemia. The V gene is TRBV12-5, the J gene TRBJ2-3; D is possibly TRBD2 (6 bases). Here the sequenced sample was PBMCs from the stem cell graft donor, taken from the stem cell graft. The CDR3 DNA sequence: TGTGCTAGTGGCCCCATCGGGGGTGATACGCAGTATTTT. This gives the protein CASGPIGGDTQYF.